This T cell receptor beta chain was sequenced for a study of response to subunit inactivated influenza vaccine. This clonotype was seen a handful of times. The antigen is undetermined. The junction had 11 bases not matched to a gene; V was cut back by 6 bases and J by 7 bases. The germline gives CDR1 KGHSH, CDR2 LQKENI. There are 14 residues in the CDR3. TCRdb itself ran the RT-PCR reads through MiXCR, one entry per CDR3 protein. The data contain about 650,000 distinct CDR3 sequences, around 14% of them singletons. Study results and limitations: Each seasonal flu vaccination may recruit only limited new T cells, authors suggested.

The rearrangement uses TRBV18 and TRBJ2-7; 8 bases align to TRBD1. The sequence came from a man aged 50-59 years who received an inactivated influenza vaccine. The sequencing here drew on PBMCs from blood, taken roughly 12 days after vaccination. The CDR3 spells CASSPGTGHSEQYF. The DNA of the CDR3 is TGTGCCAGCTCTCCCGGGACAGGACATTCGGAGCAGTACTTC.